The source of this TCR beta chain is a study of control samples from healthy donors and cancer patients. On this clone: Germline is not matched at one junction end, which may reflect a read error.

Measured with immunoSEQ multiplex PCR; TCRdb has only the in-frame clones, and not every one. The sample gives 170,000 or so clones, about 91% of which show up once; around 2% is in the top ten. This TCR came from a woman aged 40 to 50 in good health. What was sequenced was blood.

CDR3 in amino acids: CASSEGQVPNYNKKLFF. CDR3 bases: TGTGCCAGCAGCGAGGGACAGGTCCCAAACTATAATAAAAAACTGTTTTTT. The chain carries TRBV2 and TRBJ1-4; 8 bases line up with TRBD1. Germline assignment: CDR1 SNHLY and CDR2 FYNNEI. The CDR3 has 17 amino acids.